A single TCR beta chain is shown here with its context. Antigen unknown. The record originates from a study of identical twins. Findings of the study overall: Twins shared out-of-frame alpha sequences with excess low generation probability. Fewer insertions characterized abundant cord blood beta clonotypes, whereas memory repertoires showed none.

A universal primer site arose from template switching, and cDNA bore unique molecular identifiers. From the 5' RACE reads, TCRdb called clonotypes with MiXCR, one entry per CDR3 protein. This sample carries 1.5 million or so distinct CDR3 sequences, under 35% of them seen once, and the ten largest clones take more than 0.25%. Looked up from germline, CDR1 is MNHEY and CDR2 is SVGAGI. There are 16 residues in the CDR3. Everyone who donated was a healthy Caucasian. Material: cord blood. This TCR was recovered from a newborn girl in good health. The V call is TRBV6-5, the J call TRBJ2-7; 8 positions agree with TRBD2. The DNA end is a closer match to TRBJ2-1, so the J assignment may be wrong. The CDR3 loop reads CASSYSSGRGSYEQFF. In DNA form, the CDR3 reads TGTGCCAGCAGTTACTCGAGCGGGAGAGGCTCCTACGAGCAGTTCTTC.